The sequence of this TCR beta chain was determined in a study of OX40 agonist ivuxolimab in advanced cancers. General study points: Blood T cells, both CD4+ and CD8+, expanded clonally by week 6 at 0.1 to 3.0 mg/kg.

TCRdb's table, derived via immunoSEQ multiplex PCR, lists solely in-frame clones and lacks some. The sample includes some 70,000 clones, about 89% of them seen just once. On this clone itself: Its antigen is still unknown.

The input for sequencing was CD4+ or CD8+ T cells sorted from blood, taken in a trial of the OX40 agonist ivuxolimab. The clonotype comes from an adult with an advanced solid tumor such as melanoma, head and neck, liver or kidney cancer.

The CDR3 loop reads CASSLAASTDTQYF. The CDR3 DNA reads as TGTGCCAGCAGCTTAGCAGCTAGCACAGATACGCAGTATTTT. This sequence joins TRBV7-2 and TRBJ2-3; D is unresolved. The CDR3 totals 14 residues. V was pared by 0 bases and J by 0 bases, with 4 bases between. CDR1 and CDR2 (germline): SGHTA, FQGNSA.